These 16 T cell receptor beta chains originate from one sample sequenced in a study of blood T cells in healthy people across ages. Combining a sample-barcoded 5' primer with a J-beta primer mix, a second PCR ran for roughly 7 to 11 cycles. In TCRdb, the 5' RACE reads were re-called with MiXCR into one record per CDR3 protein. The sample has 1.5 million to 1.9 million distinct CDR3 sequences, 35% to 45% seen once. Sequenced sample: blood. The source is a woman under 30 in good health.

This clonotype was counted only a few times. The chain employs TRBV15 and TRBJ2-1, with TRBD1 as a possible D gene (7 bases). The length of the CDR3 is 16 residues. V shed 4 bases and J shed 4 bases, with 17 bases lying between them. From germline, CDR1 is LNHNV and CDR2 YYDKDF (reference sequence). CDR3 sequence reads: CATSNPGGGLYNEQFF. The CDR3 DNA is TGTGCCACCAGCAATCCTGGAGGGGGCCTATACAATGAGCAGTTCTTC.

On this clonotype: At one end the junction does not follow the germline gene, possibly because of a read error. The V gene is TRBV5-1, the J gene TRBJ1-4; a weak D match, TRBD1 (5 bases). Germline assignment: CDR1 SGHRS and CDR2 YFSETQ. The CDR3 spans 15 residues. CDR3 in amino acids: CASSSMSGAGETLFF. CDR3 nucleotide sequence: TGCGCCAGCAGCTCGATGAGTGGGGCAGGAGAAACACTGTTTTTT.

The chain is built from TRBV7-9 and TRBJ1-2, with D possibly matching TRBD1 (6 bases). The V end lost 10 bases, the J end lost 8 bases, and 23 bases lay between the germline ends. Germline loops: CDR1 SEHNR, CDR2 FQNEAQ (reference sequence). The length of the CDR3 is 14 residues. The CDR3 spells CATRLQGSSAGYTF. In DNA form, the CDR3 reads TGTGCCACACGGTTGCAGGGGAGCTCTGCCGGCTACACCTTC. The full variable domain, its missing parts supplied by reference TRBV7-9 and TRBJ1-2, is DTGVSQNPRHKITKRGQNVTFRCDPISEHNRLYWYRQTLGQGPEFLTYFQNEAQLEKSRLLSDRFSAERPKGSFSTLEIQRTEQGDSAMYLCATRLQGSSAGYTFGSGTRLTVV.

The rearrangement uses TRBV7-2 and TRBJ2-1, with 7 bases identical to TRBD2. CDR1 and CDR2 from the germline V gene are SGHTA and FQGNSA. V shed 2 bases and J 3 bases; nucleotides not matched to a gene: 10. The CDR3 consists of 17 residues. CDR3 residues: CASSLPESGTFYNEQFF. The CDR3 region has the DNA TGTGCCAGCAGCTTACCGGAAAGCGGGACTTTCTACAATGAGCAGTTCTTC.

The gene calls are TRBV4-3 and TRBJ2-3, with D hard to call. Between the trimmed V and J ends, which lost 0 bases and 3 bases, there was a span of 7 bases. There are 14 residues in the CDR3. Per the germline V gene, CDR1 is LGHNA and CDR2 is YSLEER. CDR3 coding DNA: TGCGCCAGCAGCCAAGAGATTGGGACAGATACGCAGTATTTT. Translating gives CASSQEIGTDTQYF.

This chain joins TRBV6-2 or TRBV6-3 and TRBJ2-7; 7 nucleotides align to TRBD1. Germline V gene lookup returns CDR1 MNHEY and CDR2 SVGEGT. Germline trimming cut 6 bases from V and 2 bases from J; bases unmatched to any gene: 4. There are 13 residues in the CDR3. The DNA for the CDR3 is TGTGCCAGCAGATCGACAGGGACCTACGAGCAGTACTTC. Amino acids: CASRSTGTYEQYF.

In its sample, this clonotype was seen a few times. CDR3 loop: CASSQEFRGVGTQYF. CDR3 sequence (DNA): TGCGCCAGCAGCCAAGAATTCAGGGGTGTGGGTACGCAGTATTTT. The rearrangement joins TRBV4-3 to TRBJ2-3; perhaps TRBD1 as D (6 bases). The CDR3 covers 15 residues. V gave up 0 bases and J gave up 8 bases, with 15 bases separating them. Germline V gene data show CDR1 as LGHNA and CDR2 as YSLEER.

V is TRBV20-1 and J is TRBJ2-7; D unresolved. The germline V gene has CDR1 DFQATT and CDR2 SNEGSKA (reference sequence). The V end lost 2 bases, the J end lost 6 bases, and 17 bases lay between the germline ends. This CDR3 region has 14 residues. The CDR3 region has the DNA TGCAGTGCTAGATCGGACCCGGCCGTCGGCGAGCAGTACTTC. Its translation is CSARSDPAVGEQYF.

There are a few counts of this clonotype. The V gene is TRBV10-3, the J gene TRBJ1-2; 7 bases align to TRBD1. Germline V CDR1 and CDR2: ENHRY, SYGVKD. V was pared by 4 bases and J by 4 bases, with 3 bases of the junction left unmatched. The CDR3 is 13 amino acids. The CDR3 loop reads CAISVQGGYGYTF. The CDR3 bases are TGTGCCATCAGTGTTCAGGGGGGCTATGGCTACACCTTC.

The J gene is TRBJ1-2, the V gene TRBV29-1; D might be TRBD1 (6 bases). The germline V gene encodes CDR1 SQVTM and CDR2 ANQGSEA. Trimming left V 4 bases short and J 2 bases short, with 14 bases between. There are 14 residues in the CDR3. The CDR3 loop reads CSVADRSMNYGYTF. As DNA, the CDR3 is TGCAGCGTTGCTGACAGGTCTATGAACTATGGCTACACCTTC. Together with reference TRBV29-1 and TRBJ1-2, the CDR3 gives the full variable domain: SAVISQKPSRDICQRGTSLTIQCQVDSQVTMMFWYRQQPGQSLTLIATANQGSEATYESGFVIDKFPISRPNLTFSTLTVSNMSPEDSSIYLCSVADRSMNYGYTFGSGTRLTVV.

This clonotype was detected only a few times. V and J are TRBV9 and TRBJ1-5; D unresolved. The CDR3 is 14 residues long. Germline values: CDR1 SGDLS, CDR2 YYNGEE. V lost 3 bases, J lost 2 bases, and 9 bases lay in between. The CDR3 is CASSARGGNQPQHF. As DNA, the CDR3 is TGTGCCAGCAGCGCGCGAGGAGGCAATCAGCCCCAGCATTTT.

The chain links TRBV29-1 to TRBJ1-1; D is unresolved. Trimming removed 6 bases from V and 1 base from J, with 12 bases in between. CDR1 and CDR2 (germline): SQVTM, ANQGSEA. The CDR3 spans 13 residues. The CDR3 region is CSVSHDENTEAFF. The CDR3 DNA reads TGCAGCGTATCACACGACGAGAACACTGAAGCTTTCTTT. The variable domain in full, completed from reference TRBV29-1 and TRBJ1-1, reads SAVISQKPSRDICQRGTSLTIQCQVDSQVTMMFWYRQQPGQSLTLIATANQGSEATYESGFVIDKFPISRPNLTFSTLTVSNMSPEDSSIYLCSVSHDENTEAFFGQGTRLTVV.

There are a few counts of this clonotype. The chain recombines TRBV5-6 with TRBJ2-1, with 8 bases that match TRBD2. With V trimmed by 4 bases and J by 6 bases, 12 bases remained unmatched. The CDR3 runs to 16 residues. In germline, CDR1 is SGHDT, CDR2 YYEEEE. CDR3 in amino acids: CASSLLPGLGSNEQFF. DNA for the CDR3: TGTGCCAGCAGCCTGCTGCCGGGACTAGGTAGCAATGAGCAGTTCTTC.

The rearrangement links TRBV4-2 to TRBJ2-1; D ambiguous. The CDR3 contains 15 residues. Looked up from germline, CDR1 is LGHNA and CDR2 is YNFKEQ. V lost 1 base and J lost 2, with 9 bases in between. CDR3 sequence: CASSQVGNPYNEQFF. In nucleotides, the CDR3 is TGTGCCAGCAGCCAAGTGGGGAACCCCTACAATGAGCAGTTCTTC.

V is TRBV20-1 and J is TRBJ2-7; TRBD2 aligns across 9 bases. Germline trimming cut 5 bases from V and 5 bases from J; bases unmatched to any gene: 10. This CDR3 spans 14 amino acids. CDR1 is DFQATT and CDR2 is SNEGSKA in the germline V gene (reference sequence). The CDR3 nucleotides read TGCAGTGCTCAACAGGGACTAGCCTACCACGAGCAGTACTTC. Encoded protein: CSAQQGLAYHEQYF.

The chain carries TRBV27 and TRBJ1-4, with 8 nucleotides matching TRBD1. V trimming: 6 bases; J trimming: 6 bases; junction bases outside the gene matches: 9. The CDR3 runs to 15 residues. Germline assignment: CDR1 MNHEY and CDR2 SMNVEV (reference sequence). The CDR3 sequence: CASRLQGDLDEKLFF. The CDR3 region has the DNA TGTGCCAGCAGACTACAGGGGGATCTAGATGAAAAACTGTTTTTT.